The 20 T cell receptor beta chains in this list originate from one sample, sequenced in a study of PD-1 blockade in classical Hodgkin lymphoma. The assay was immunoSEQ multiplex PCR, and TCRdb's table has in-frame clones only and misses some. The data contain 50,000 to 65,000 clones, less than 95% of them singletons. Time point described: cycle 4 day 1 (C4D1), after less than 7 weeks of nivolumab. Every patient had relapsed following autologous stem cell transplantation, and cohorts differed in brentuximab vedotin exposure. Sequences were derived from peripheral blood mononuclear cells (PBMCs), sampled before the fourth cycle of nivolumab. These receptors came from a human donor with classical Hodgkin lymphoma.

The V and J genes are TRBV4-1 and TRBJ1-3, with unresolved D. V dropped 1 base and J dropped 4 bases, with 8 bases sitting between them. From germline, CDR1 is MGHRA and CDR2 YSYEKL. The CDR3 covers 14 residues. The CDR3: CASSQAGAGNTIYF. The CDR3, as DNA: TGCGCCAGCAGCCAAGCGGGTGCCGGAAACACCATATATTTT.

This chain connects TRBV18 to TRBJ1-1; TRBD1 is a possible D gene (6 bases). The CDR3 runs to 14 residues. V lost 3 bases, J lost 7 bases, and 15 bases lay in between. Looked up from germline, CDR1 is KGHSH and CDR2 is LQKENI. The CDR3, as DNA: TGTGCCAGCTCACCCTCCTTAAAGGACAGTGAAGCTTTCTTT. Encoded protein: CASSPSLKDSEAFF.

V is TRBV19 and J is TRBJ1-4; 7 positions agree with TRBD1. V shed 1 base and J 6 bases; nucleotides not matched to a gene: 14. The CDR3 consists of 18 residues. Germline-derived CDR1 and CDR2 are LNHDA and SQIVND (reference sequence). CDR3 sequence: CASSIVGDRADLDEKLFF. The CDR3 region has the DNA TGTGCCAGTAGTATAGTCGGTGACAGGGCGGATCTGGATGAAAAACTGTTTTTT.

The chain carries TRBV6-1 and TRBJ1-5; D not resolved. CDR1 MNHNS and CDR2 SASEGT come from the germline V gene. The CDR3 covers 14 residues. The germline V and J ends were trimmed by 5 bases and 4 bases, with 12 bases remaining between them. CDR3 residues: CASSRHLQNQPQHF. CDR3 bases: TGTGCCAGCAGTCGACACCTCCAGAATCAGCCCCAGCATTTT.

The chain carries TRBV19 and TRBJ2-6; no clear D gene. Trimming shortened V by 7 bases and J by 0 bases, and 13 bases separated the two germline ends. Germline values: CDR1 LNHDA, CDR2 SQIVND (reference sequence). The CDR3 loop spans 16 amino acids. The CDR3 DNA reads TGTGCCAGTACGTGGACGGCGAGCTCTGGGGCCAACGTCCTGACTTTC. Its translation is CASTWTASSGANVLTF.

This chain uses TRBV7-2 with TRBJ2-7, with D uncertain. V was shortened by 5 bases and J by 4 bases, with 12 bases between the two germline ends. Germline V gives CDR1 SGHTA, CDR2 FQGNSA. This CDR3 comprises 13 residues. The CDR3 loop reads CASSLRGRYEQYF. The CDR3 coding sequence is TGTGCCAGCAGCCTGAGAGGAAGGTACGAGCAGTACTTC.

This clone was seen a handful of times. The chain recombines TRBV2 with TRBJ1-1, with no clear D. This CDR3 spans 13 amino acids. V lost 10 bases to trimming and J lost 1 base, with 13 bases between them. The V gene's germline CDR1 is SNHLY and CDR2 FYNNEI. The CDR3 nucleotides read TGTGCCACCCGCAGGAGCGCGAACACTGAAGCTTTCTTT. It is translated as CATRRSANTEAFF.

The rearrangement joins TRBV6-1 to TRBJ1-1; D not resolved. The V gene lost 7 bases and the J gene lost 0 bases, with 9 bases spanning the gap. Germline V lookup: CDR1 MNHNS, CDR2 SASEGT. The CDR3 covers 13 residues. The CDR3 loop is CASTRGLNTEAFF. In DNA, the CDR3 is TGTGCCAGCACTCGTGGCTTGAACACTGAAGCTTTCTTT.

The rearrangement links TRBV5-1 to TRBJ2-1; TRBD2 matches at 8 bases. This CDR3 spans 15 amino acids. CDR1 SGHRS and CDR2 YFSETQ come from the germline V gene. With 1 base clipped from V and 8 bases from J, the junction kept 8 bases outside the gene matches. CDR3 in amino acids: CASSLLTSDIYEQFF. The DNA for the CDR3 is TGCGCCAGCAGCTTGTTGACTAGCGATATATATGAGCAGTTCTTC.

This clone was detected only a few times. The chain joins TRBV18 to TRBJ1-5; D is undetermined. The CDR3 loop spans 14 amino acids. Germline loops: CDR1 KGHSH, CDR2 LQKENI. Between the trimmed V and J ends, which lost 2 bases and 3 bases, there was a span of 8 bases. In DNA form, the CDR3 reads TGTGCCAGCTCACCAGGCCAGAACAATCAGCCCCAGCATTTT. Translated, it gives CASSPGQNNQPQHF.

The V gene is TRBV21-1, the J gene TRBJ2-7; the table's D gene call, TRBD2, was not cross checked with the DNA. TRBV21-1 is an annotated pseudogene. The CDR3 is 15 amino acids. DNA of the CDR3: TGTGCCAGCACCCAATATCTTGCCCACCGGTTGGAGCAGTACTTC. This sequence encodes CASTQYLAHRLEQYF.

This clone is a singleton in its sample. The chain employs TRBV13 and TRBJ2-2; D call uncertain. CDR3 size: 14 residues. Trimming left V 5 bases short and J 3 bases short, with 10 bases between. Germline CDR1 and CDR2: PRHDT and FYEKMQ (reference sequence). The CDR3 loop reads CASSPPRHTGELFF. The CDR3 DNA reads TGTGCCAGCAGCCCCCCCCGTCACACCGGGGAGCTGTTTTTT.

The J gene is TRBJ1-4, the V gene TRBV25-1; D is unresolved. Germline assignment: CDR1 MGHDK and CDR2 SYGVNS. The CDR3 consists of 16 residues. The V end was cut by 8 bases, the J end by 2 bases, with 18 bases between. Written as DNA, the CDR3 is TGTGCCAGCCCATGTCGACCCGGCCTCACTAATGAAAAACTGTTTTTT. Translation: CASPCRPGLTNEKLFF.

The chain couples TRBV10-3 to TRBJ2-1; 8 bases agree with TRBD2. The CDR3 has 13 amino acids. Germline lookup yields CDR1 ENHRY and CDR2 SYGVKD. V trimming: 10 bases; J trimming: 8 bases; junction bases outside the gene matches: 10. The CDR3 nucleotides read TGTGCCACTGGACTAGCCCCTGGGGATGAGCAGTTCTTC. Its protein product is CATGLAPGDEQFF.

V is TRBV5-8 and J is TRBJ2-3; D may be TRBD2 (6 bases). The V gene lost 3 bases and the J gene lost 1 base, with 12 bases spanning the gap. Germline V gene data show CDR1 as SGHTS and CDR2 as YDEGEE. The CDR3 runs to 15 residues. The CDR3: CASSWGSGGTDTQYF. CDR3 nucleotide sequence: TGTGCCAGCAGCTGGGGTAGCGGAGGCACAGATACGCAGTATTTT. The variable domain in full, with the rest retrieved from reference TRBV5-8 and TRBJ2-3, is EAGVTQSPTHLIKTRGQQATLRCSPISGHTSVYWYQQALGLGLQFLLWYDEGEERNRGNFPPRFSGRQFPNYSSELNVNALELEDSALYLCASSWGSGGTDTQYFGPGTRLTVL.

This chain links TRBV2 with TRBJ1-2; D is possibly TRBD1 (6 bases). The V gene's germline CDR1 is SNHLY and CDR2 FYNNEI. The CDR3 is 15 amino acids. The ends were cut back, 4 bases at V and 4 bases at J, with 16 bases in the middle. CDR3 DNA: TGTGCCAGCAGTGGAATGGGGGGGCCCACCTATGGCTACACCTTC. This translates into CASSGMGGPTYGYTF.

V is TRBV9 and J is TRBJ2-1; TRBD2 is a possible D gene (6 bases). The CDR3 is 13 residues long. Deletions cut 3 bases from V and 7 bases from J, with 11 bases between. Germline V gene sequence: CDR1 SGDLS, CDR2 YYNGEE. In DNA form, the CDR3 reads TGTGCCAGCAGCGCAACGGGGGAAAATGAGCAGTTCTTC. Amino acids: CASSATGENEQFF.

CDR3 DNA: TGCGCCAGCAGTGTTCGACAGGGGGCGCATTTTATCACTGAAGCTTTCTTT. Residues: CASSVRQGAHFITEAFF. The chain recombines TRBV5-1 with TRBJ1-1; 10 bases agree with TRBD1. CDR3 length equals 17 residues. V lost 5 bases and J lost 4; bases outside the gene matches: 14. Germline V gene lookup returns CDR1 SGHRS and CDR2 YFSETQ.

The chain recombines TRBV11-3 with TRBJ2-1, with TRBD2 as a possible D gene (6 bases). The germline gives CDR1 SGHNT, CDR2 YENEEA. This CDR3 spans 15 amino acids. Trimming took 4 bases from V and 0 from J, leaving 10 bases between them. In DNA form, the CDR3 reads TGTGCCAGCAGCTCAACCGGGGGCTCCTACAATGAGCAGTTCTTC. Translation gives CASSSTGGSYNEQFF. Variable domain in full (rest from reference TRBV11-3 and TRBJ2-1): EAGVVQSPRYKIIEKKQPVAFWCNPISGHNTLYWYLQNLGQGPELLIRYENEEAVDDSQLPKDRFSAERLKGVDSTLKIQPAELGDSAVYLCASSSTGGSYNEQFFGPGTRLTVL.

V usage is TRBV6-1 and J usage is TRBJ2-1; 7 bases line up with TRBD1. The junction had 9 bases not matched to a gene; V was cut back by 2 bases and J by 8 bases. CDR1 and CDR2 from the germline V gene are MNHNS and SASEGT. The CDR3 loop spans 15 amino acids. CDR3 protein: CASSEYRQGLHEQFF. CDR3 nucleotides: TGTGCCAGCAGTGAATATCGACAGGGATTACATGAGCAGTTCTTC.